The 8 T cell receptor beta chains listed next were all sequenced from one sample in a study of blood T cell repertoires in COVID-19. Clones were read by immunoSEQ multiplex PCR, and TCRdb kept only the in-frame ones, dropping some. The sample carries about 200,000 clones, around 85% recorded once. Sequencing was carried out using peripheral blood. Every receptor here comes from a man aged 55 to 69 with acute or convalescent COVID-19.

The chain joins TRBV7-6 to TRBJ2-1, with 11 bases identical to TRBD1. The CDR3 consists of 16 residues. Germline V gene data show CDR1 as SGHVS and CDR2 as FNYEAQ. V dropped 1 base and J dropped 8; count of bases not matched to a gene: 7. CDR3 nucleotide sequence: TGTGCCAGCAGCTTAGTCGGGACAGGGGGGGACTATGAGCAGTTCTTC. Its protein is CASSLVGTGGDYEQFF. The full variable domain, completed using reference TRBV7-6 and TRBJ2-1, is GAGVSQSPRYKVTKRGQDVALRCDPISGHVSLYWYRQALGQGPEFLTYFNYEAQQDKSGLPNDRFSAERPEGSISTLTIQRTEQRDSAMYRCASSLVGTGGDYEQFFGPGTRLTVL.

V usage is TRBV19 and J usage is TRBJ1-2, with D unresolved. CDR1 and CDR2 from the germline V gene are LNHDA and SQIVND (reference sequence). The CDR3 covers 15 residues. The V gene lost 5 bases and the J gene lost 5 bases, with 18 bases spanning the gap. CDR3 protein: CASSLTYWQVYGYTF. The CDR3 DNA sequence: TGTGCCAGTAGTTTAACGTATTGGCAGGTGTATGGCTACACCTTC.

This CDR3 reads CASSWGGQGIGNTQYF. The DNA for the CDR3 is TGCGCCAGCAGCTGGGGGGGACAGGGCATCGGCAATACGCAGTATTTT. The V and J genes are TRBV5-1 and TRBJ2-3; 9 bases match TRBD1. This CDR3 comprises 16 residues. In germline, CDR1 is SGHRS, CDR2 YFSETQ. After removal of 3 bases from V and 7 bases from J, the junction contained 12 bases not matched to a gene. Full variable domain (rest looked up from reference TRBV5-1 and TRBJ2-3): KAGVTQTPRYLIKTRGQQVTLSCSPISGHRSVSWYQQTPGQGLQFLFEYFSETQRNKGNFPGRFSGRQFSNSRSEMNVSTLELGDSALYLCASSWGGQGIGNTQYFGPGTRLTVL.

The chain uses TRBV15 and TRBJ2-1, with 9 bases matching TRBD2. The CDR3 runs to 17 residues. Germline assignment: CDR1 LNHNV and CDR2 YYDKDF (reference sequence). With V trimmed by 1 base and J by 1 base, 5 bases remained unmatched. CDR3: CATSRGSAGGSYNEQFF. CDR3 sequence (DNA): TGTGCCACCAGCAGAGGTTCTGCGGGAGGGTCCTACAATGAGCAGTTCTTC.

CDR3 in amino acids: CASSGVSGNTIYF. The CDR3 bases are TGTGCCAGTTCGGGAGTCTCTGGAAACACCATATATTTT. The chain carries TRBV12-3 or TRBV12-4 and TRBJ1-3; D is undetermined. V was pared by 9 bases and J by 0 bases, with 9 bases between. The CDR3 runs 13 residues.

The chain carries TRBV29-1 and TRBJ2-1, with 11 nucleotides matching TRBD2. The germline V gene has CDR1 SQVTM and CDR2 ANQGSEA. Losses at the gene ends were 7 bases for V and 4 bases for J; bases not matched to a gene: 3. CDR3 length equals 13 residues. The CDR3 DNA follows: TGCAGCGACGGACTAGCGGGTTACAATGAGCAGTTCTTC. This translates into CSDGLAGYNEQFF.

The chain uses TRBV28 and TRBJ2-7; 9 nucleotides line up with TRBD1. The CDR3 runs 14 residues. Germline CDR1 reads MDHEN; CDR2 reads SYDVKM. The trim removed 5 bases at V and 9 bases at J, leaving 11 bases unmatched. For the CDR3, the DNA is TGTGCCAGCAGTGGGGACAGGGAGGACGGCGGGCAGTACTTC. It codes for CASSGDREDGGQYF.

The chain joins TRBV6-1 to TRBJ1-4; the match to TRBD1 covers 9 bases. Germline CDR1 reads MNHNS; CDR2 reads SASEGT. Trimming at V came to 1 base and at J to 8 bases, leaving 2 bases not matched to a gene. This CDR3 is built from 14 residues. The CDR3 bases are TGTGCCAGCAGTGAAGGACAGGGGGGGGAAAAACTGTTTTTT. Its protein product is CASSEGQGGEKLFF.